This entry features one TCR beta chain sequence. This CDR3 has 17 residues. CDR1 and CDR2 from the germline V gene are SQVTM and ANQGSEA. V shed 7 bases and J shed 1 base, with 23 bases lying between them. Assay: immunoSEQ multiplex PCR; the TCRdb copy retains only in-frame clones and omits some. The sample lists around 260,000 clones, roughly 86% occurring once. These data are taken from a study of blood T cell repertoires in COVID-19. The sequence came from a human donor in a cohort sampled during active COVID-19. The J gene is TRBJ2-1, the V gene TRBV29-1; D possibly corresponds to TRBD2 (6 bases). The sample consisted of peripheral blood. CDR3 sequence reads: CSASGRSGSGSYNEQFF. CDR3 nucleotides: TGCAGCGCATCCGGACGTTCGGGTAGCGGATCCTACAATGAGCAGTTCTTC.